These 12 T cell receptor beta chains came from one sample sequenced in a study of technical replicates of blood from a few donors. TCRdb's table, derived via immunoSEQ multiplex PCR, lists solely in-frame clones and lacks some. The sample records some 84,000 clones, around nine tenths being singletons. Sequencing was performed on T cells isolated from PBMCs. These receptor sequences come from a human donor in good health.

The CDR3 nucleotides are TGTGCCAGTAGTATCGGCCTAGCGGGAGTTGAGACCCAGTACTTC. Translating it yields CASSIGLAGVETQYF. The chain joins TRBV19 to TRBJ2-5, with 10 bases lining up with TRBD2. The CDR3 extends over 15 amino acids. Germline CDR1 and CDR2: LNHDA and SQIVND (reference sequence). Unmatched junction bases numbered 6, after V lost 3 bases and J lost 5 bases.

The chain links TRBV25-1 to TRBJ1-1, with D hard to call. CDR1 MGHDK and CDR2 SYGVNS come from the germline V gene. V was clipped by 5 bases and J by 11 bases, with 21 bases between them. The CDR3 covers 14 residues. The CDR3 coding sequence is TGTGCCAGCAGTCCCCGGACGGGGAGGAATGATGCTTTCTTT. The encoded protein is CASSPRTGRNDAFF.

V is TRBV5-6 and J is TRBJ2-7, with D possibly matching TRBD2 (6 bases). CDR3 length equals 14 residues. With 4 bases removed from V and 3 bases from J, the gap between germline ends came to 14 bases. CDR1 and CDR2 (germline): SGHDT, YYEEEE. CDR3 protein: CASSGGLRNYEQYF. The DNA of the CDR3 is TGTGCCAGCAGCGGGGGACTCAGAAACTACGAGCAGTACTTC.

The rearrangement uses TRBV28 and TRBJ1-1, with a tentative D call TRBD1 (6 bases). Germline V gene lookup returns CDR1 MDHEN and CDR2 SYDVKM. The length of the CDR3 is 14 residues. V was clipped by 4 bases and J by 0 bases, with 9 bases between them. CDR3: CASSWDIMNTEAFF. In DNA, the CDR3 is TGTGCCAGCAGTTGGGACATAATGAACACTGAAGCTTTCTTT.

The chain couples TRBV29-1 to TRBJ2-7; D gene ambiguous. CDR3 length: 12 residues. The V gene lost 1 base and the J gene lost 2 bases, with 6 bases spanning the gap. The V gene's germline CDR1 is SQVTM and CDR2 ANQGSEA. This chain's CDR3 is CSVEGSAYEQYF. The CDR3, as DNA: TGCAGCGTTGAAGGATCGGCCTACGAGCAGTACTTC.

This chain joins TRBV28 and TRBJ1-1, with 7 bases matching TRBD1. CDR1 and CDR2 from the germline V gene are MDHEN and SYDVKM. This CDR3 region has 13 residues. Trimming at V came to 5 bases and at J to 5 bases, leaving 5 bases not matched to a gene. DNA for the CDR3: TGTGCCAGCAGTCGACAGGGTGGGACTGAAGCTTTCTTT. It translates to CASSRQGGTEAFF. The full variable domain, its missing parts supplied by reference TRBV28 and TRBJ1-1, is DVKVTQSSRYLVKRTGEKVFLECVQDMDHENMFWYRQDPGLGLRLIYFSYDVKMKEKGDIPEGYSVSREKKERFSLILESASTNQTSMYLCASSRQGGTEAFFGQGTRLTVV.

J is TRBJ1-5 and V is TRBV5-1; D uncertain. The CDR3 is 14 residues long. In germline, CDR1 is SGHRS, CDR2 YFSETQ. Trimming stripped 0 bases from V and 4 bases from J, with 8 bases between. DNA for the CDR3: TGCGCCAGCAGCTTGGGTCCCTTGAATCAGCCCCAGCATTTT. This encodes CASSLGPLNQPQHF.

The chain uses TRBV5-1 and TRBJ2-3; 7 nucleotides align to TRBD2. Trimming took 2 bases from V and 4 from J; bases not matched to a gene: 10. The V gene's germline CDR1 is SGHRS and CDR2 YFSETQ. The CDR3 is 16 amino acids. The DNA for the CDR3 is TGCGCCAGCAGCTTAGGACTAGAATCGGTAGCAGATACGCAGTATTTT. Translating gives CASSLGLESVADTQYF. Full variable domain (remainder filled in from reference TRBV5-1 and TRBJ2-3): KAGVTQTPRYLIKTRGQQVTLSCSPISGHRSVSWYQQTPGQGLQFLFEYFSETQRNKGNFPGRFSGRQFSNSRSEMNVSTLELGDSALYLCASSLGLESVADTQYFGPGTRLTVL.

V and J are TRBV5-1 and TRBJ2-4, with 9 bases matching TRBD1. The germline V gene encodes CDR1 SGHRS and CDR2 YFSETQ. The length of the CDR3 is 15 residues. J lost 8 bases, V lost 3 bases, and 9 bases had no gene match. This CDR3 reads CASSSTGGVADIQYF. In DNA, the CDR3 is TGCGCCAGCAGCTCGACAGGGGGGGTGGCGGACATTCAGTACTTC.

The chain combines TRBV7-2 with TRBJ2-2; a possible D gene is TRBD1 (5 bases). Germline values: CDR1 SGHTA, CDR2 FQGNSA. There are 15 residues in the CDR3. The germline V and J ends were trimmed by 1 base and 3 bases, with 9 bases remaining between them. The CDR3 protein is CASSLVQGYTGELFF. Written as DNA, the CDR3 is TGTGCCAGCAGCTTAGTGCAGGGCTACACCGGGGAGCTGTTTTTT.

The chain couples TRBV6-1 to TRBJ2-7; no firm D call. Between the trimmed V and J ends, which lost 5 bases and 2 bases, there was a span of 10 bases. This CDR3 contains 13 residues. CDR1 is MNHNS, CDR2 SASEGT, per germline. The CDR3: CASSPARTYEQYF. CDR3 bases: TGTGCCAGCAGTCCCGCCAGGACCTACGAGCAGTACTTC.

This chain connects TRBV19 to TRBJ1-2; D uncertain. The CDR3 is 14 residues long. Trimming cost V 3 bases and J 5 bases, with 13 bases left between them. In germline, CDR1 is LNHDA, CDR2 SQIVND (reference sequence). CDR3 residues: CASSIGTKAYGYTF. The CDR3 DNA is TGTGCCAGTAGTATTGGAACTAAGGCTTATGGCTACACCTTC.